This T cell receptor beta chain was identified in a study of T cells expressing NK-cell markers. At the level of the study: Eight donors were sequenced, seven testing HCMV-seropositive and one testing seronegative. Study-level points and caveats: It is unclear if expanded NKG2C-expressing clones target HCMV antigens. Dominant NKG2C+ clonotypes accounted for about 1.0-8% of CD8+ T cells in six donors.

As for this clonotype: Its matching antigen is unknown.

CDR1 and CDR2 (germline): SGHTA, FQGNSA. The CDR3 is made up of 13 amino acids. What made the TCR beta cDNA was 5'RACE template switching with UMIs. After re-calling the 5' RACE reads, TCRdb lists one entry per CDR3 protein, DNA absent. Its table lists approximately 420,000 distinct CDR3 sequences. The receptor comes from a woman between 50 and 59 years old in good health. Material for sequencing was blood T cells: a sorted CD56 or NKG2C T cell subset, CD4+ or CD8+ T cells, or bulk PBMC T cells (not recorded which). The V and J genes are TRBV7-2 and TRBJ1-5; lacking DNA, the TRBD1 call made by TCRdb goes unchecked. The CDR3 here is CASGTESSGPQHF.